The 28 T cell receptor beta chains below come from one sample, sequenced in a study of shared clonotypes between healthy human individuals. Generated by immunoSEQ multiplex PCR, the TCRdb table keeps only in-frame clones and is missing some. The data show a few million clones, roughly 92% seen once. Sequenced material: naive CD4+ T cells from PBMCs. The sample's subset: CD45RA+ positively selected. The receptor set was obtained from a man between 18 and 29 years old in good health. Some clones in this sample may be carry-over from other donors' samples.

The rearrangement joins TRBV28 to TRBJ1-3; D remains ambiguous. Trimming took off 5 bases at V and 4 bases at J, with 12 bases between the two ends. The CDR3 spans 14 residues. Germline values: CDR1 MDHEN, CDR2 SYDVKM. Here the CDR3 reads CASSPSAGGNTIYF. CDR3 nucleotides: TGTGCCAGCAGTCCCTCGGCGGGGGGAAACACCATATATTTT.

The gene calls are TRBV11-2 and TRBJ1-1; D possibly corresponds to TRBD1 (5 bases). CDR1 and CDR2 (germline): SGHAT, FQNNGV. The ends were cut back, 2 bases at V and 1 base at J, with 11 bases in the middle. CDR3 length equals 15 residues. Written as DNA, the CDR3 is TGTGCCAGCAGCTTAAGCCGGGGCCCGAACACTGAAGCTTTCTTT. Its protein product is CASSLSRGPNTEAFF.

This chain joins TRBV9 and TRBJ1-1; no reliable D call. V lost 4 bases to trimming and J lost 3 bases, with 19 bases between them. Germline V gene sequence: CDR1 SGDLS, CDR2 YYNGEE. The CDR3 is 16 amino acids. CDR3 nucleotide sequence: TGTGCCAGCAGCTCAAGAGTGGTGGCGGCTTACACTGAAGCTTTCTTT. Amino acids: CASSSRVVAAYTEAFF. The whole variable domain, filled in from reference TRBV9 and TRBJ1-1, reads DSGVTQTPKHLITATGQRVTLRCSPRSGDLSVYWYQQSLDQGLQFLIQYYNGEERAKGNILERFSAQQFPDLHSELNLSSLELGDSALYFCASSSRVVAAYTEAFFGQGTRLTVV.

This clone was detected only once. The chain uses TRBV9 and TRBJ1-1; 7 nucleotides agree with TRBD1. CDR3 length: 15 amino acids. Germline trimming cut 0 bases from V and 3 bases from J; bases unmatched to any gene: 5. Germline V CDR1 and CDR2: SGDLS, YYNGEE. CDR3: CASSVVPGGYTEAFF. CDR3 sequence (DNA): TGTGCCAGCAGCGTAGTTCCAGGGGGGTACACTGAAGCTTTCTTT.

The V gene is TRBV27, the J gene TRBJ2-1; D is perhaps TRBD2 (5 bases). Trimming left V 5 bases short and J 5 bases short, with 16 bases between. The CDR3 runs to 15 residues. Germline V gene lookup returns CDR1 MNHEY and CDR2 SMNVEV (reference sequence). The CDR3 reads CASSPIAGDDNEQFF. CDR3 nucleotides: TGTGCCAGCAGTCCAATCGCGGGTGACGACAATGAGCAGTTCTTC.

The sample holds one count of this clone. The chain employs TRBV6-6 and TRBJ1-5; possibly TRBD1 for D (5 bases). V was clipped by 8 bases and J by 7 bases, with 18 bases between them. Germline CDR1 is MNHNY and CDR2 is SVGAGI (reference sequence). This CDR3 is built from 14 residues. For the CDR3, the DNA is TGTGCCAGCGGAACGGTGCGGGGGGGACAGCCCCAGCATTTT. This codes for CASGTVRGGQPQHF.

The rearrangement uses TRBV11-3 and TRBJ2-7, with D possibly matching TRBD1 (5 bases). V lost 3 bases and J 4 bases, leaving 10 bases between the germline ends. Germline V gene data show CDR1 as SGHNT and CDR2 as YENEEA. The CDR3 consists of 13 residues. The CDR3 loop reads CASSLTKGYEQYF. In DNA form, the CDR3 reads TGTGCCAGCAGCTTGACCAAGGGGTACGAGCAGTACTTC.

The chain carries TRBV9 and TRBJ1-4; TRBD1 is a possible D gene (5 bases). In germline, CDR1 is SGDLS, CDR2 YYNGEE. Trimming pared 1 base from V and 8 bases from J, leaving 15 bases between. The CDR3 loop spans 15 amino acids. In DNA, the CDR3 is TGTGCCAGCAGCGTAAAGACGTTGGCAGGGGAAAAACTGTTTTTT. Amino acid sequence: CASSVKTLAGEKLFF.

This rearrangement joins TRBV30 to TRBJ1-1, with 10 bases that match TRBD1. The CDR3 length is 15 residues. Germline assignment: CDR1 GTSNPN and CDR2 SVGIG (reference sequence). The junction had 8 bases not matched to a gene; V was cut back by 2 bases and J by 5 bases. CDR3 protein: CAWSHGGTGVTEAFF. Here the CDR3 DNA reads TGTGCCTGGAGTCACGGAGGGACAGGGGTGACTGAAGCTTTCTTT.

This chain uses TRBV5-5 with TRBJ1-4; D is possibly TRBD1 (5 bases). The CDR3 runs to 16 residues. Between the trimmed V and J ends, which lost 4 bases and 0 bases, there was a span of 13 bases. Germline values: CDR1 SGHKS, CDR2 YYEKEE (reference sequence). Here the CDR3 reads CASSIGTVATNEKLFF. The CDR3 region has the DNA TGTGCCAGCAGCATTGGGACGGTTGCAACTAATGAAAAACTGTTTTTT. The whole variable domain, filled in from reference TRBV5-5 and TRBJ1-4, reads DAGVTQSPTHLIKTRGQQVTLRCSPISGHKSVSWYQQVLGQGPQFIFQYYEKEERGRGNFPDRFSARQFPNYSSELNVNALLLGDSALYLCASSIGTVATNEKLFFGSGTQLSVL.

V is TRBV19 and J is TRBJ1-1; TRBD1 matches 7 bases. The CDR3 runs 15 residues. Trimming took 3 bases from V and 5 from J; bases not matched to a gene: 9. CDR1 LNHDA and CDR2 SQIVND come from the germline V gene (reference sequence). The CDR3 coding sequence is TGTGCCAGTAGTATTGGGGGACAGTTAGAAACTGAAGCTTTCTTT. Its protein product is CASSIGGQLETEAFF.

This chain joins TRBV5-1 and TRBJ2-1, with unresolved D. Looked up from germline, CDR1 is SGHRS and CDR2 is YFSETQ. Trimming took off 4 bases at V and 6 bases at J, with 11 bases between the two ends. The CDR3 covers 13 residues. The CDR3 sequence is CASSQIGLNEQFF. For the CDR3, the DNA is TGCGCCAGCAGCCAAATCGGGCTCAATGAGCAGTTCTTC. The entire variable domain, with the rest obtained from reference TRBV5-1 and TRBJ2-1, is as follows: KAGVTQTPRYLIKTRGQQVTLSCSPISGHRSVSWYQQTPGQGLQFLFEYFSETQRNKGNFPGRFSGRQFSNSRSEMNVSTLELGDSALYLCASSQIGLNEQFFGPGTRLTVL.

V and J are TRBV10-1 and TRBJ2-3, with 10 bases aligning to TRBD1. The germline gives CDR1 WNHNN, CDR2 SYGVQD (reference sequence). This CDR3 region has 15 residues. Trimming at V came to 3 bases and at J to 6 bases, leaving 6 bases not matched to a gene. CDR3 sequence reads: CASSEQTGGVDTQYF. CDR3 DNA sequence: TGCGCCAGCAGTGAACAGACAGGGGGCGTTGATACGCAGTATTTT.

The chain employs TRBV18 and TRBJ2-2; D might be TRBD1 or TRBD2, each matching 5 bases. The CDR3 runs 16 residues. Trimming cost V 2 bases and J 6 bases, with 16 bases left between them. Germline V gene lookup returns CDR1 KGHSH and CDR2 LQKENI. The CDR3 nucleotides read TGTGCCAGCTCACCAGATTGGCCGGGGCTCTCCGGGGAGCTGTTTTTT. Translation gives CASSPDWPGLSGELFF.

The J gene is TRBJ2-1, the V gene TRBV10-3, with 11 positions matching TRBD2. In germline, CDR1 is ENHRY, CDR2 SYGVKD. The CDR3 has 16 amino acids. V lost 3 bases to trimming and J lost 9 bases; unmatched junction nucleotides: 10. Here the CDR3 reads CAISDGALAGVGEQFF. CDR3 sequence (DNA): TGTGCCATCAGTGACGGGGCACTAGCGGGAGTGGGTGAGCAGTTCTTC.

The chain is built from TRBV28 and TRBJ2-2; D remains unclear. This CDR3 spans 14 amino acids. Germline-derived CDR1 and CDR2 are MDHEN and SYDVKM. V was clipped by 7 bases and J by 6 bases, with 15 bases between them. This CDR3 is CASTTRLSSGELFF. CDR3 nucleotides: TGTGCCAGCACGACCCGCCTCAGCTCCGGGGAGCTGTTTTTT.

The chain links TRBV5-1 to TRBJ2-2; 8 bases match TRBD2. Germline V gene sequence: CDR1 SGHRS, CDR2 YFSETQ. J was trimmed by 5 bases and V by 7 bases; bases with no gene match: 16. The CDR3 loop spans 17 amino acids. The CDR3 is CASHKGEREQPTGELFF. CDR3 sequence (DNA): TGCGCCAGCCACAAAGGGGAGCGGGAGCAACCTACCGGGGAGCTGTTTTTT.

V usage is TRBV10-1 and J usage is TRBJ2-1; D uncertain. The germline gives CDR1 WNHNN, CDR2 SYGVQD (reference sequence). V was clipped by 1 base and J by 8 bases, with 15 bases between them. The CDR3 runs 15 residues. DNA of the CDR3: TGCGCCAGCAGTGAGTTCGCTAGATCAGTACATGAGCAGTTCTTC. Residues: CASSEFARSVHEQFF.

The chain is built from TRBV4-2 and TRBJ1-5, with D unresolved. The CDR3 consists of 18 residues. The germline V gene has CDR1 LGHNA and CDR2 YNFKEQ. Trimming left V 0 bases short and J 4 bases short, with 19 bases between. The CDR3 protein is CASSQDPRSAGRNQPQHF. CDR3 nucleotides: TGTGCCAGCAGCCAAGACCCCCGGTCGGCAGGTCGTAATCAGCCCCAGCATTTT.

CDR3 sequence (DNA): TGTGCCAGCAGCCCTGGACAAACCGCGGCCGGGGAGCTGTTTTTT. It translates to CASSPGQTAAGELFF. This chain links TRBV11-3 with TRBJ2-2; D possibly corresponds to TRBD1 (5 bases). Trimming cost V 5 bases and J 6 bases, with 16 bases left between them. Looked up from germline, CDR1 is SGHNT and CDR2 is YENEEA. The CDR3 loop spans 15 amino acids.

The V call is TRBV5-6, the J call TRBJ1-6, with TRBD1 matching over 7 bases. The length of the CDR3 is 12 residues. Germline CDR1 is SGHDT and CDR2 is YYEEEE. Trimming at V came to 2 bases and at J to 14 bases, leaving 4 bases not matched to a gene. The CDR3 loop reads CASSLTGTALHF. DNA of the CDR3: TGTGCCAGCAGCTTAACCGGGACAGCCCTCCACTTT.

The chain couples TRBV7-3 to TRBJ2-1; TRBD1 matches at 8 bases. The CDR3 consists of 13 residues. CDR1 is SGHTA and CDR2 is FQGTGA in the germline V gene. Unmatched junction bases numbered 3, after V lost 5 bases and J lost 6 bases. The CDR3 sequence is CASSRTGTNEQFF. In DNA, the CDR3 is TGTGCCAGCAGCCGGACAGGGACCAATGAGCAGTTCTTC.

The V gene is TRBV28, the J gene TRBJ2-1; 9 positions agree with TRBD2. The trim removed 6 bases at V and 9 bases at J, leaving 9 bases unmatched. CDR3 length: 14 residues. CDR1 is MDHEN and CDR2 is SYDVKM in the germline V gene. CDR3 residues: CASRVAGDPVEQFF. CDR3 nucleotides: TGTGCCAGCAGGGTAGCGGGAGACCCGGTTGAGCAGTTCTTC. The full variable domain, with the rest looked up from reference TRBV28 and TRBJ2-1, is DVKVTQSSRYLVKRTGEKVFLECVQDMDHENMFWYRQDPGLGLRLIYFSYDVKMKEKGDIPEGYSVSREKKERFSLILESASTNQTSMYLCASRVAGDPVEQFFGPGTRLTVL.

This sequence joins TRBV28 and TRBJ2-2, with a weak D call TRBD2 (6 bases). This CDR3 is 16 amino acids long. V was shortened by 1 base and J by 1 base, with 10 bases between the two germline ends. Germline CDR1 and CDR2: MDHEN and SYDVKM. In DNA, the CDR3 is TGTGCCAGCAGTTTATATCCCGGGGGGAACACCGGGGAGCTGTTTTTT. This translates into CASSLYPGGNTGELFF. The full variable domain, in which reference TRBV28 and TRBJ2-2 provide the parts outside the CDR3, is DVKVTQSSRYLVKRTGEKVFLECVQDMDHENMFWYRQDPGLGLRLIYFSYDVKMKEKGDIPEGYSVSREKKERFSLILESASTNQTSMYLCASSLYPGGNTGELFFGEGSRLTVL.

This sequence joins TRBV15 and TRBJ2-1; 8 bases agree with TRBD2. V was clipped by 2 bases and J by 5 bases; unmatched bases: 8. There are 16 residues in the CDR3. Germline V CDR1 and CDR2: LNHNV, YYDKDF (reference sequence). The CDR3 bases are TGTGCCACCAGCAGAACACTGAGCGGGAGCCACAATGAGCAGTTCTTC. Translating gives CATSRTLSGSHNEQFF.

The chain recombines TRBV5-1 with TRBJ2-7, with D uncertain. V lost 4 bases, J lost 3 bases, and 17 bases lay in between. The germline CDR1 and CDR2 sequences are SGHRS and YFSETQ. The CDR3 totals 15 residues. The CDR3 region has the DNA TGCGCCAGCAGCCCCTACCCCGTGACCTTCTACGAGCAGTACTTC. Amino acid sequence: CASSPYPVTFYEQYF.

DNA for the CDR3: TGTGCCACACTCGACTGGGGCACAGATACGCAGTATTTT. Translation: CATLDWGTDTQYF. The gene calls are TRBV28 and TRBJ2-3; no reliable D call. Trimming left V 10 bases short and J 1 base short, with 12 bases between. Germline values: CDR1 MDHEN, CDR2 SYDVKM. The CDR3 is 13 residues long.

On this clone: Other DNA sequences in the same sample also yield this CDR3. V is TRBV4-3 and J is TRBJ2-3; D gene unclear. Trimming removed 0 bases at V and 1 base at J, with 2 bases between. Germline V gene sequence: CDR1 LGHNA, CDR2 YSLEER. CDR3 length: 13 amino acids. Here the CDR3 reads CASSQDRTDTQYF. The CDR3, as DNA: TGCGCCAGCAGCCAAGACCGCACAGATACGCAGTATTTT.